The next 31 T cell receptor beta chains were all read from a single sample in a study of blood T cell repertoires in COVID-19. Data came from immunoSEQ multiplex PCR; TCRdb stores just in-frame clones and leaves some out. The sample carries about 440,000 clones, around 89% recorded once. What was sequenced was peripheral blood. The receptor source for this set is a woman aged 45-59 years with COVID-19, enrolled during active disease.

A word on this clone: The junction and the germline gene differ at one end; a read error may be behind it. J is TRBJ1-1 and V is TRBV5-1; D possibly corresponds to TRBD1 (6 bases). CDR3 length: 16 residues. The V gene's germline CDR1 is SGHRS and CDR2 YFSETQ. The CDR3: CASSFLGGPLNTEAFF. As DNA, the CDR3 is TGCGCCAGCAGCTTCCTCGGGGGGCCCTTGAATACTGAAGCTTTCTTT. Using reference TRBV5-1 and TRBJ1-1 for the parts outside the CDR3, the full variable domain is KAGVTQTPRYLIKTRGQQVTLSCSPISGHRSVSWYQQTPGQGLQFLFEYFSETQRNKGNFPGRFSGRQFSNSRSEMNVSTLELGDSALYLCASSFLGGPLNTEAFFGQGTRLTVV.

The chain is built from TRBV2 and TRBJ2-3, with 9 positions matching TRBD2. From germline, CDR1 is SNHLY and CDR2 FYNNEI. Losses at the gene ends were 4 bases for V and 3 bases for J; bases not matched to a gene: 5. This CDR3 is 15 amino acids long. The CDR3 coding sequence is TGTGCCAGCAGTGTTCTAGCGGGGAGGACAGATACGCAGTATTTT. This codes for CASSVLAGRTDTQYF. Combining the CDR3 with reference TRBV2 and TRBJ2-3 gives the whole variable domain EPEVTQTPSHQVTQMGQEVILRCVPISNHLYFYWYRQILGQKVEFLVSFYNNEISEKSEIFDDQFSVERPDGSNFTLKIRSTKLEDSAMYFCASSVLAGRTDTQYFGPGTRLTVL.

This chain connects TRBV11-1 to TRBJ2-7; D possibly corresponds to TRBD1 (6 bases). The germline V and J ends were trimmed by 5 bases and 4 bases, with 12 bases remaining between them. Germline loops: CDR1 SGHAT, CDR2 FQDESV (reference sequence). This CDR3 is 13 amino acids long. CDR3 loop: CASSLGTHYEQYF. The CDR3 DNA sequence: TGTGCCAGCAGCCTCGGGACACATTACGAGCAGTACTTC.

This clone has only a few counts. The CDR3 is CASSSGTAYNSPLHF. In DNA, the CDR3 is TGTGCCAGCAGTTCCGGGACAGCTTATAATTCACCCCTCCACTTT. The V and J genes are TRBV6-5 and TRBJ1-6, with TRBD1 matching over 7 bases. The germline CDR1 and CDR2 sequences are MNHEY and SVGAGI. With V trimmed by 4 bases and J by 4 bases, 4 bases remained unmatched. There are 15 residues in the CDR3.

The chain carries TRBV18 and TRBJ1-1, with D maybe TRBD1 (5 bases). The CDR3 runs 15 residues. CDR1 is KGHSH and CDR2 is LQKENI in the germline V gene. V lost 6 bases, J lost 0 bases, and 14 bases lay in between. DNA for the CDR3: TGTGCCAGCTCCCTCAGGGAGGAGATGAACACTGAAGCTTTCTTT. Protein product: CASSLREEMNTEAFF.

The CDR3 here is CASSPTGEWEPQHF. The CDR3 DNA is TGTGCCAGCAGTCCTACAGGGGAATGGGAGCCCCAGCATTTT. The chain carries TRBV6-5 and TRBJ1-5; 7 bases match TRBD1. The ends lost 5 bases at V and 8 bases at J; junction bases unmatched: 9. Germline CDR1 is MNHEY and CDR2 is SVGAGI. This CDR3 is 14 amino acids long.

The sample holds a few counts of this clone. The chain carries TRBV5-4 and TRBJ1-4; 7 nucleotides match TRBD1. CDR1 is SGHNT, CDR2 YYREEE, per germline (reference sequence). V shed 2 bases, J shed 6 bases, and the junction held 13 bases outside the gene matches. There are 17 residues in the CDR3. The CDR3 sequence: CASSFNQGVGRDEKLFF. The DNA of the CDR3 is TGTGCCAGCAGCTTTAACCAGGGGGTCGGGCGGGATGAAAAACTGTTTTTT.

DNA of the CDR3: TGCAGTGCTAGTCAGGGCAGTAAGAATCAGCCCCAGCATTTT. Its translation is CSASQGSKNQPQHF. The chain links TRBV20-1 to TRBJ1-5; D possibly corresponds to TRBD1 (5 bases). Between the trimmed V and J ends, which lost 3 bases and 4 bases, there was a span of 13 bases. CDR1 DFQATT and CDR2 SNEGSKA come from the germline V gene (reference sequence). CDR3 length equals 14 residues.

The chain employs TRBV10-3 and TRBJ2-2; D is possibly TRBD2 (5 bases). Trimming shortened V by 3 bases and J by 5 bases, and 16 bases separated the two germline ends. Germline loops: CDR1 ENHRY, CDR2 SYGVKD. CDR3 length equals 16 residues. The CDR3 loop reads CAISDLPTTRTGELFF. Here the CDR3 DNA reads TGTGCCATCAGTGACCTACCCACTACTAGGACCGGGGAGCTGTTTTTT.

CDR3 in DNA: TGTGCCAGCAGTTCCCCGGGACTAGCCAAAAACATTCAGTACTTC. Translating gives CASSSPGLAKNIQYF. The chain has TRBV28 and TRBJ2-4; maybe TRBD2 (6 bases). This CDR3 is 15 amino acids long. Germline V gives CDR1 MDHEN, CDR2 SYDVKM. Trimming pared 4 bases from V and 0 bases from J, leaving 10 bases between.

The V call is TRBV4-1, the J call TRBJ1-5, with 9 bases identical to TRBD1. This CDR3 spans 15 amino acids. Unmatched junction bases numbered 5, after V lost 4 bases and J lost 4 bases. Germline V gives CDR1 MGHRA, CDR2 YSYEKL. DNA for the CDR3: TGCGCCAGCAGCCTCCGGGACAGGGTTAATCAGCCCCAGCATTTT. Its protein product is CASSLRDRVNQPQHF.

The V and J genes are TRBV24-1 and TRBJ2-3; 7 nucleotides align to TRBD1. The CDR3 consists of 13 residues. With V trimmed by 0 bases and J by 8 bases, 1 base remained unmatched. CDR1 is KGHDR, CDR2 SFDVKD, per germline. For the CDR3, the DNA is TGTGCCACCAGTGATTTGAGGGGGCCTACGCAGTATTTT. As protein: CATSDLRGPTQYF.

CDR3 protein: CASSPTSGGLAKNIQYF. The CDR3 bases are TGTGCCAGCTCACCGACTAGCGGGGGCTTAGCCAAAAACATTCAGTACTTC. The J gene is TRBJ2-4, the V gene TRBV18; 12 positions match TRBD2. CDR3 size: 17 residues. Germline lookup yields CDR1 KGHSH and CDR2 LQKENI. The ends lost 3 bases at V and 0 bases at J; junction bases unmatched: 3.

This chain links TRBV4-1 with TRBJ1-4; no definite D call. Germline V gene data show CDR1 as MGHRA and CDR2 as YSYEKL. Trimming left V 3 bases short and J 10 bases short, with 9 bases between. The CDR3 totals 12 residues. The CDR3 loop is CASSHLGGKLFF. The CDR3 DNA sequence: TGCGCCAGCAGCCACTTGGGAGGAAAACTGTTTTTT.

The chain is built from TRBV6-5 and TRBJ2-7; 7 nucleotides match TRBD1. Per the germline V gene, CDR1 is MNHEY and CDR2 is SVGAGI. This CDR3 has 13 amino acids. V dropped 6 bases and J dropped 5; count of bases not matched to a gene: 7. DNA of the CDR3: TGTGCCAGCAGATCAACAGGGGTCAACGAGCAGTACTTC. Amino acid sequence: CASRSTGVNEQYF.

The chain carries TRBV11-2 and TRBJ2-2; D perhaps matches TRBD1 (6 bases). Between the trimmed V and J ends, which lost 2 bases and 2 bases, there was a span of 9 bases. This CDR3 is built from 15 residues. Germline V gives CDR1 SGHAT, CDR2 FQNNGV. CDR3 protein: CASSLLRGNTGELFF. The CDR3 nucleotides are TGTGCCAGCAGCTTACTCAGGGGTAACACCGGGGAGCTGTTTTTT.

This clone was detected once. The chain combines TRBV28 with TRBJ1-1; unclear D gene. The CDR3 totals 12 residues. Germline V gene sequence: CDR1 MDHEN, CDR2 SYDVKM. V lost 2 bases and J lost 3, with 4 bases in between. CDR3 sequence: CASSLGDTEAFF. The CDR3, as DNA: TGTGCCAGCAGTTTAGGAGACACTGAAGCTTTCTTT.

The rearrangement uses TRBV12-5 and TRBJ2-1, with 12 positions matching TRBD2. The CDR3 totals 16 residues. CDR1 is LGHNT, CDR2 FRNRAP, per germline. With V trimmed by 1 base and J by 6 bases, 4 bases remained unmatched. As DNA, the CDR3 is TGTGCTAGTGGTTTGGCTAGCGGGGGGGCCGGCAATGAGCAGTTCTTC. Amino acid sequence: CASGLASGGAGNEQFF.

The chain is built from TRBV4-1 and TRBJ2-3, with D hard to call. Germline lookup yields CDR1 MGHRA and CDR2 YSYEKL. Trimming stripped 1 base from V and 0 bases from J, with 11 bases between. This CDR3 comprises 16 residues. CDR3 region: CASSQGYSASTDTQYF. In nucleotides, the CDR3 is TGCGCCAGCAGCCAAGGTTATAGTGCAAGCACAGATACGCAGTATTTT.

The chain is built from TRBV2 and TRBJ2-3, with 7 bases that match TRBD2. V shed 6 bases and J 0 bases; nucleotides not matched to a gene: 6. The CDR3 is made up of 15 amino acids. Germline CDR1 and CDR2: SNHLY and FYNNEI. CDR3 in amino acids: CASRGGLSSTDTQYF. The DNA of the CDR3 is TGTGCCAGCAGGGGAGGGTTATCTAGCACAGATACGCAGTATTTT.

V gene TRBV3-1 (or the pseudogene TRBV3-2) combines with J gene TRBJ1-1, with D uncertain. The ends were cut back, 2 bases at V and 4 bases at J, with 11 bases in the middle. Germline values: CDR1 LGHDT, CDR2 YNNKEL (reference sequence). CDR3 length: 14 residues. CDR3: CASSQRRPSTEAFF. CDR3 DNA sequence: TGTGCCAGCAGCCAAAGGAGACCCAGCACTGAAGCTTTCTTT.

The CDR3 sequence is CASISGGAVNEQFF. CDR3 DNA: TGTGCCAGCATCAGCGGGGGGGCCGTCAATGAGCAGTTCTTC. The chain carries TRBV2 and TRBJ2-1; 10 bases agree with TRBD2. The trim removed 7 bases at V and 6 bases at J, leaving 6 bases unmatched. Germline CDR1 and CDR2: SNHLY and FYNNEI. The CDR3 sequence is 14 residues long. Full variable domain (rest looked up from reference TRBV2 and TRBJ2-1): EPEVTQTPSHQVTQMGQEVILRCVPISNHLYFYWYRQILGQKVEFLVSFYNNEISEKSEIFDDQFSVERPDGSNFTLKIRSTKLEDSAMYFCASISGGAVNEQFFGPGTRLTVL.

This chain uses TRBV7-9 with TRBJ1-2, with 8 bases lining up with TRBD1. The V gene's germline CDR1 is SEHNR and CDR2 FQNEAQ (reference sequence). V was pared by 5 bases and J by 8 bases, with 19 bases of the junction left unmatched. This CDR3 comprises 17 residues. CDR3 sequence (DNA): TGTGCCAGCAGCCCGAGGACAGGGTATGGTTCAGGTGGAGGCTACACCTTC. Protein sequence: CASSPRTGYGSGGGYTF.

The chain has TRBV21-1 and TRBJ1-1. TRBV21-1 is reported as a pseudogene. The CDR3 length is 15 residues. CDR3 bases: TGTGCCAGCAGCACTGGGGGGACCATCAGTTTGCAAGCTTTCTTT. Residues: CASSTGGTISLQAFF.

The chain carries TRBV13 and TRBJ2-1, with D maybe TRBD2 (6 bases). The length of the CDR3 is 18 residues. Trimming removed 8 bases from V and 4 bases from J, with 27 bases in between. Germline V gene lookup returns CDR1 PRHDT and CDR2 FYEKMQ (reference sequence). CDR3 in DNA: TGTGCCAGCGGGGGAGGAGACCTAACCGGGACTTTTTACAATGAGCAGTTCTTC. Translation gives CASGGGDLTGTFYNEQFF.

To note about this clone: Other DNA sequences from this sample encode an identical CDR3 as well. The rearrangement uses TRBV5-1 and TRBJ2-2; D possibly corresponds to TRBD2 (5 bases). Trimming took off 2 bases at V and 1 base at J, with 6 bases between the two ends. From germline, CDR1 is SGHRS and CDR2 YFSETQ. The CDR3 length is 14 residues. The CDR3 DNA reads TGCGCCAGCAGCTTAGGGAGGAACACCGGGGAGCTGTTTTTT. Translated, it gives CASSLGRNTGELFF.

V and J are TRBV11-2 and TRBJ2-7, with TRBD1 matching over 7 bases. This CDR3 is 14 amino acids long. V shed 6 bases and J 0 bases; nucleotides not matched to a gene: 5. CDR1 is SGHAT and CDR2 is FQNNGV in the germline V gene. The CDR3 protein is CASRRDRSSYEQYF. CDR3 coding DNA: TGTGCCAGCAGGAGGGACAGAAGCTCCTACGAGCAGTACTTC. Full variable domain (missing parts from reference TRBV11-2 and TRBJ2-7): EAGVAQSPRYKIIEKRQSVAFWCNPISGHATLYWYQQILGQGPKLLIQFQNNGVVDDSQLPKDRFSAERLKGVDSTLKIQPAKLEDSAVYLCASRRDRSSYEQYFGPGTRLTVT.

This rearrangement joins TRBV12-3 or TRBV12-4 to TRBJ2-2, with 7 bases aligning to TRBD2. The ends lost 5 bases at V and 7 bases at J; junction bases unmatched: 4. The CDR3 has 13 residues. CDR3 loop: CASSPREGGELFF. The CDR3 coding sequence is TGTGCCAGCAGTCCCAGGGAGGGCGGGGAGCTGTTTTTT.

This clone was seen only a few times. This chain joins TRBV19 and TRBJ1-1; TRBD1 might be the D (6 bases). Germline lookup yields CDR1 LNHDA and CDR2 SQIVND (reference sequence). Trimming removed 4 bases from V and 0 bases from J, with 21 bases in between. The CDR3 contains 18 residues. Here the CDR3 reads CASSSVNDRRDMNTEAFF. Written as DNA, the CDR3 is TGTGCCAGTAGTAGTGTAAACGACAGGCGAGACATGAACACTGAAGCTTTCTTT. Using reference TRBV19 and TRBJ1-1 for the parts outside the CDR3, the full variable domain is DGGITQSPKYLFRKEGQNVTLSCEQNLNHDAMYWYRQDPGQGLRLIYYSQIVNDFQKGDIAEGYSVSREKKESFPLTVTSAQKNPTAFYLCASSSVNDRRDMNTEAFFGQGTRLTVV.

This rearrangement joins TRBV21-1 to TRBJ1-1. TRBV21-1 is a recognized pseudogene. The CDR3 contains 14 residues. The CDR3 here is CASSNEGWYTEAFF. The CDR3 nucleotides read TGTGCCAGCAGCAACGAGGGCTGGTACACTGAAGCTTTCTTT.

The rearrangement uses TRBV6-6 and TRBJ1-2; D gene ambiguous. Germline V gene sequence: CDR1 MNHNY, CDR2 SVGAGI (reference sequence). The CDR3 is made up of 16 amino acids. V was pared by 5 bases and J by 0 bases, with 16 bases between. As DNA, the CDR3 is TGTGCCAGCAGTCTCCCGGCGGGTGATACTAACTATGGCTACACCTTC. This encodes CASSLPAGDTNYGYTF.